This T cell receptor beta chain was retrieved from a study of OX40 agonist ivuxolimab in advanced cancers. This clone was observed a single time. V lost 2 bases and J lost 6, with 22 bases in between. Germline CDR1 is GTSNPN and CDR2 is SVGIG (reference sequence). This CDR3 has 16 amino acids. TCRdb's copy holds only in-frame clones and misses some; the assay was immunoSEQ multiplex PCR. The sample consists of 14,000 or so clones, roughly 75% of them appearing once. The specimen comprised CD4+ or CD8+ T cells sorted from blood, sampled in a trial of the OX40 agonist ivuxolimab. The sequence was collected from an adult with an advanced solid tumor such as melanoma, head and neck, liver or kidney cancer. The V gene is TRBV30, the J gene TRBJ1-1; D possibly corresponds to TRBD1 (6 bases). In DNA form, the CDR3 reads TGTGCCTGGAGTCCCAAGGGGGTTGGGAACAAGGCTGAAGCTTTCTTT. It is translated as CAWSPKGVGNKAEAFF.